This TCR beta chain is from a study of cytomegalovirus exposure and HLA in healthy donors. Findings and caveats of the study: Altogether, some 170 TCR beta chains were recorded as cytomegalovirus-associated. A few chains tied to CMV proved CMV antigen-specific in vitro. An analysis was carried out at a later point. It showed that HLA-associated TCR beta chains were more clonally expanded than equally common non-associated chains.

Primers: 60 Vbeta forward and 13 Jbeta reverse. Measured with immunoSEQ multiplex PCR; TCRdb has only the in-frame clones, and not every one. The table has more than 100,000 clones, approximately 72% seen once. About this clone itself: Its antigen is not known.

Sequenced input: PBMCs. The sequence derives from a man aged 18 to 29 in good health and CMV-seronegative.

The DNA of the CDR3 is TGTGCCAGCAGTCCCTTAAGCGGGAGCTACAATGAGCAGTTCTTC. The encoded protein is CASSPLSGSYNEQFF. V and J are TRBV27 and TRBJ2-1, with 8 positions matching TRBD2. The ends lost 5 bases at V and 3 bases at J; junction bases unmatched: 6. The CDR3 sequence is 15 residues long. From germline, CDR1 is MNHEY and CDR2 SMNVEV (reference sequence).